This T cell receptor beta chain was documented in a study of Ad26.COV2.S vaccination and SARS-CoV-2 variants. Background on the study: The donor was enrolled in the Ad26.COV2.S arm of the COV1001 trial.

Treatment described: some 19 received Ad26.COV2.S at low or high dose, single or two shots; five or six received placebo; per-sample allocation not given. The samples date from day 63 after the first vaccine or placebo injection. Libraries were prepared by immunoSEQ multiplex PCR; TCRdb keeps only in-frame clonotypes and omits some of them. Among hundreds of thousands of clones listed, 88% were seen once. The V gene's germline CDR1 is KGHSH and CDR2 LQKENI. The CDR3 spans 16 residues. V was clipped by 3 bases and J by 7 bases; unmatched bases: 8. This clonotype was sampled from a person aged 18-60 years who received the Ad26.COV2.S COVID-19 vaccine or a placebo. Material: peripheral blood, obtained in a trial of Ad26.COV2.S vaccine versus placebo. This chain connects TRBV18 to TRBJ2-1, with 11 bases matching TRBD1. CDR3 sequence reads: CASSPQGQGVGNEQFF. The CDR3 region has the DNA TGTGCCAGCTCACCCCAGGGACAGGGGGTCGGGAATGAGCAGTTCTTC.